Detailed here is one T cell receptor beta chain. The data derive from a study of blood T cell repertoires in COVID-19. Turning to the study itself: Both acute and convalescent COVID-19 samples were obtained from the United States, Italy and Spain. PBMCs, B-cell-depleted T cells, or T cells were the source of the cDNA or gDNA that made up the material.

The CDR3 is 14 amino acids. Methods used by the authors: Reference gene primer amplification yielded estimated nucleated cell counts. Using immunoSEQ multiplex PCR, the repertoire was profiled, and TCRdb retains in-frame clones only, with some absent. V and J calls and clone size are given by that table; D and trimming were obtained from the DNA. The sample gives about 330,000 clones, roughly 88% of which show up once; 4% is in the top ten. The chain couples TRBV21-1 to TRBJ2-1; the table gives TRBD2 as D, unverified against the DNA. TRBV21-1 is labeled a pseudogene. This receptor was identified in a woman aged 50 to 65 with active or convalescent COVID-19. Sequencing input: peripheral blood. The CDR3 DNA sequence: TGTGCCAGCAGCAAATGCGGCAAGTACAATGAGCAGTTCTTC. It translates to CASSKCGKYNEQFF.